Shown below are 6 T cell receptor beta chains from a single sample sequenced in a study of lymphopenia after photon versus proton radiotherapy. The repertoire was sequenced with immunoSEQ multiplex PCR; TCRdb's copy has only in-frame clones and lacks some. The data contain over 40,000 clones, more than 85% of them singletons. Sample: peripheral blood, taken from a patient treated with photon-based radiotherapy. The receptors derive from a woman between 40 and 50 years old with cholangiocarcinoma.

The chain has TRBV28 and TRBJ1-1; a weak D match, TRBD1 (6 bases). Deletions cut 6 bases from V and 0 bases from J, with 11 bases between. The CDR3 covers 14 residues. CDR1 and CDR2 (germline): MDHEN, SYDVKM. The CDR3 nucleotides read TGTGCCAGCAGCCGGACAGACATGAACACTGAAGCTTTCTTT. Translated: CASSRTDMNTEAFF.

DNA of the CDR3: TGTGCCAGCTCAAGGGGGGGCGGACAGCCCCAGCATTTT. Translated, it gives CASSRGGGQPQHF. This sequence joins TRBV18 and TRBJ1-5; tentatively, D is TRBD1 (6 bases). CDR1 KGHSH and CDR2 LQKENI come from the germline V gene. Deletions cut 5 bases from V and 7 bases from J, with 12 bases between. The length of the CDR3 is 13 residues. The entire variable domain, with the rest obtained from reference TRBV18 and TRBJ1-5, is as follows: NAGVMQNPRHLVRRRGQEARLRCSPMKGHSHVYWYRQLPEEGLKFMVYLQKENIIDESGMPKERFSAEFPKEGPSILRIQQVVRGDSAAYFCASSRGGGQPQHFGDGTRLSIL.

CDR3 in amino acids: CASSLWGVKGYTF. The CDR3 bases are TGTGCCAGCAGTTTATGGGGGGTAAAGGGCTACACCTTC. This chain uses TRBV28 with TRBJ1-2, with D possibly TRBD1 on 5 matching bases. The germline V gene has CDR1 MDHEN and CDR2 SYDVKM. V was pared by 0 bases and J by 8 bases, with 10 bases between. The CDR3 is 13 amino acids.

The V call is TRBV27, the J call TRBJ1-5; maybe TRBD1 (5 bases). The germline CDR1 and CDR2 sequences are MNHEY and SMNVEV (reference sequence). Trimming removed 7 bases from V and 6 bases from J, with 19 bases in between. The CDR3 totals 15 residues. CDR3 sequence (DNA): TGTGCCAGCAAAACGGACACTGGTTGGGGTCAGCCCCAGCATTTT. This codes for CASKTDTGWGQPQHF.

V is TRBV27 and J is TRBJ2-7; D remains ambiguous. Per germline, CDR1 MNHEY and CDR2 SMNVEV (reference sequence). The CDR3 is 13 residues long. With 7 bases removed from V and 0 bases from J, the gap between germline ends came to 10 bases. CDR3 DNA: TGTGCCAGCACAGGCAGGAGCTCCTACGAGCAGTACTTC. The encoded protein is CASTGRSSYEQYF.

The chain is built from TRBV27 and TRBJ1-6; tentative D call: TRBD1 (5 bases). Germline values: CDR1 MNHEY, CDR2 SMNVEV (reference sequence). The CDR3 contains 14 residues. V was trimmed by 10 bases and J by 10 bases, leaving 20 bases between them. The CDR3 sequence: CATSPRGSESPLHF. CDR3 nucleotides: TGTGCCACCTCCCCCCGGGGCAGCGAATCACCCCTCCACTTT.